One and the same sample provided the 20 T cell receptor beta chains below, sequenced in a study of blood T cell repertoires in COVID-19. The protocol was immunoSEQ multiplex PCR, while the TCRdb copy is restricted to in-frame clones and leaves out a portion. This table holds 150,000 to 200,000 clones, roughly 80% found once. Sequencing used PBMCs or T cells enriched from blood (not recorded which). The receptors here all came from a man aged 50-59 years who had recovered from COVID-19.

The rearrangement links TRBV6-5 to TRBJ1-1, with D possibly matching TRBD1 (6 bases). V lost 7 bases and J lost 6, with 18 bases in between. CDR1 is MNHEY and CDR2 is SVGAGI in the germline V gene. This CDR3 has 14 residues. CDR3 region: CASNPLGGRSEAFF. The CDR3 DNA follows: TGTGCCAGCAACCCTTTAGGGGGTCGGTCTGAAGCTTTCTTT.

This clone was observed a single time. J is TRBJ1-2 and V is TRBV2; D unclear. V shed 7 bases and J shed 8 bases, with 8 bases lying between them. The CDR3 loop spans 10 amino acids. Germline V gene sequence: CDR1 SNHLY, CDR2 FYNNEI. The CDR3 loop reads CASTAAGYTF. The CDR3 DNA reads TGTGCCAGCACGGCGGCGGGCTACACCTTC.

The chain joins TRBV28 to TRBJ1-2, with D possibly TRBD1 on 6 matching bases. V lost 4 bases and J 4 bases, leaving 7 bases between the germline ends. Germline CDR1 is MDHEN and CDR2 is SYDVKM. This CDR3 is built from 12 residues. The CDR3 nucleotides read TGTGCCAGCAGTTCGACAGGCTATGGCTACACCTTC. Protein: CASSSTGYGYTF.

The chain carries TRBV7-6 and TRBJ2-7; 12 nucleotides align to TRBD1. The CDR3 consists of 15 residues. V gave up 0 bases and J gave up 7 bases; unmatched junction bases: 4. CDR1 SGHVS and CDR2 FNYEAQ come from the germline V gene. The DNA of the CDR3 is TGTGCCAGCAGCTTAGCGGGACAGGGGGCGGGTGAGCAGTACTTC. It codes for CASSLAGQGAGEQYF. The full variable domain, its missing parts supplied by reference TRBV7-6 and TRBJ2-7, is GAGVSQSPRYKVTKRGQDVALRCDPISGHVSLYWYRQALGQGPEFLTYFNYEAQQDKSGLPNDRFSAERPEGSISTLTIQRTEQRDSAMYRCASSLAGQGAGEQYFGPGTRLTVT.

The V and J genes are TRBV5-4 and TRBJ1-1; 7 bases match TRBD1. Germline values: CDR1 SGHNT, CDR2 YYREEE (reference sequence). The V segment lost 4 bases and the J segment 0 bases; nucleotides outside the gene matches: 3. This CDR3 has 14 residues. CDR3 region: CASSQDRLNTEAFF. CDR3 bases: TGTGCCAGCAGCCAGGACAGGCTGAACACTGAAGCTTTCTTT. The complete variable domain, with remaining parts taken from reference TRBV5-4 and TRBJ1-1, reads ETGVTQSPTHLIKTRGQQVTLRCSSQSGHNTVSWYQQALGQGPQFIFQYYREEENGRGNFPPRFSGLQFPNYSSELNVNALELDDSALYLCASSQDRLNTEAFFGQGTRLTVV.

Concerning this clone itself: The sample contains more than one DNA sequence encoding this CDR3. The V gene is TRBV4-2, the J gene TRBJ1-5, with no clear D. The germline V and J ends were trimmed by 2 bases and 0 bases, with 5 bases remaining between them. The germline V gene encodes CDR1 LGHNA and CDR2 YNFKEQ. CDR3 length: 14 residues. In nucleotides, the CDR3 is TGTGCCAGCAGCCAACGGGGTAGCAATCAGCCCCAGCATTTT. Translating it yields CASSQRGSNQPQHF.

J is TRBJ1-6 and V is TRBV5-1; D not resolved. Germline-derived CDR1 and CDR2 are SGHRS and YFSETQ. The CDR3 totals 16 residues. The V end was cut by 4 bases, the J end by 0 bases, with 11 bases between. The CDR3 sequence: CASSQQFSSYNSPLHF. CDR3 bases: TGCGCCAGCAGCCAACAGTTCAGCTCCTATAATTCACCCCTCCACTTT.

The V gene is TRBV19, the J gene TRBJ1-2; D may be TRBD1 (6 bases). V was cut by 6 bases and J by 4 bases, with 12 bases left in between. The CDR3 has 13 amino acids. The V gene's germline CDR1 is LNHDA and CDR2 SQIVND (reference sequence). CDR3 sequence reads: CASRRTDGYGYTF. The CDR3 bases are TGTGCCAGTAGACGGACAGATGGCTATGGCTACACCTTC.

This clone came up a few times. This chain joins TRBV15 and TRBJ2-3; 7 nucleotides agree with TRBD1. V lost 3 bases to trimming and J lost 1 base; unmatched junction nucleotides: 1. The CDR3 has 14 residues. Germline V gene sequence: CDR1 LNHNV, CDR2 YYDKDF (reference sequence). The CDR3 reads CATSSQGGTDTQYF. CDR3 nucleotides: TGTGCCACCAGCAGCCAGGGGGGCACAGATACGCAGTATTTT.

J is TRBJ2-2 and V is TRBV11-2, with 11 nucleotides matching TRBD1. Germline V gene data show CDR1 as SGHAT and CDR2 as FQNNGV. J gave up 4 bases and V 5 bases, and 3 bases lay outside the gene matches. The CDR3 consists of 15 residues. In DNA form, the CDR3 reads TGTGCCAGCAGCCCCGGGACAGGGGGCACCGGGGAGCTGTTTTTT. This translates into CASSPGTGGTGELFF.

Here the CDR3 reads CASSRGRFTEAFF. In DNA form, the CDR3 reads TGTGCCAGCAGCAGGGGGCGTTTCACTGAAGCTTTCTTT. The gene calls are TRBV6-5 and TRBJ1-1, with 8 bases that match TRBD1. The CDR3 covers 13 residues. J lost 4 bases, V lost 6 bases, and 4 bases had no gene match. Germline lookup yields CDR1 MNHEY and CDR2 SVGAGI.

The chain is built from TRBV19 and TRBJ1-1; D remains unclear. This CDR3 region has 11 residues. Germline assignment: CDR1 LNHDA and CDR2 SQIVND (reference sequence). CDR3 nucleotide sequence: TGTACCCCGTCCGGGAGGACTGAAGCTTTCTTT. It yields the protein CTPSGRTEAFF. The full variable domain, with the rest looked up from reference TRBV19 and TRBJ1-1, is DGGITQSPKYLFRKEGQNVTLSCEQNLNHDAMYWYRQDPGQGLRLIYYSQIVNDFQKGDIAEGYSVSREKKESFPLTVTSAQKNPTAFYLCTPSGRTEAFFGQGTRLTVV.

This clone has only a few counts. This rearrangement joins TRBV3-1 (or the pseudogene TRBV3-2) to TRBJ2-3, with D perhaps matching TRBD2 (6 bases). V was cut by 3 bases and J by 5 bases, with 18 bases left in between. Per the germline V gene, CDR1 is LGHDT and CDR2 is YNNKEL (reference sequence). This CDR3 spans 16 amino acids. The CDR3 region is CASSHNSRGTGDTQYF. The CDR3 DNA sequence: TGTGCCAGCAGCCACAACTCACGCGGGACGGGAGATACGCAGTATTTT.

With respect to this clone: At one of its ends the junction is not consistent with the germline gene, which may arise from a read error. The CDR3 DNA is TGCGCCAGTGCTTCCGACATAGCGTTACCCCATTTCTTT. It is translated as CASASDIALPHFF. The V gene is TRBV10-2, the J gene TRBJ1-4, with no clear D. Per the germline V gene, CDR1 is WSHSY and CDR2 is SAAADI. CDR3 size: 13 residues.

The count of this clone is one. This chain joins TRBV6-5 and TRBJ1-3; D gene unclear. The V and J ends lost 4 bases and 2 bases respectively, with 12 bases between them. The CDR3 covers 15 residues. Germline loops: CDR1 MNHEY, CDR2 SVGAGI. The CDR3: CASSSPWRAGNTIYF. CDR3 nucleotides: TGTGCCAGCAGTTCCCCGTGGCGGGCTGGAAACACCATATATTTT.

The rearrangement links TRBV19 to TRBJ2-3; 10 bases match TRBD1. V gave up 5 bases and J gave up 1 base; unmatched junction bases: 3. The germline V gene has CDR1 LNHDA and CDR2 SQIVND (reference sequence). This CDR3 region has 15 residues. CDR3: CASSDRGQGTDTQYF. The DNA of the CDR3 is TGTGCCAGTAGTGACAGGGGGCAGGGCACAGATACGCAGTATTTT.

The chain uses TRBV6-5 and TRBJ1-4, with D tentatively TRBD1 (5 bases). The V end lost 2 bases, the J end lost 5 bases, and 12 bases lay between the germline ends. This CDR3 comprises 15 residues. CDR1 is MNHEY and CDR2 is SVGAGI in the germline V gene. CDR3 in DNA: TGTGCCAGCAGTTACGCTGGGGCGGGGAATGAAAAACTGTTTTTT. Encoded protein: CASSYAGAGNEKLFF.

The chain has TRBV15 and TRBJ2-5; D possibly corresponds to TRBD1 (6 bases). V lost 0 bases and J 4 bases, leaving 9 bases between the germline ends. CDR1 is LNHNV and CDR2 is YYDKDF in the germline V gene (reference sequence). This CDR3 has 14 amino acids. The CDR3 DNA reads TGTGCCACCAGCAGAGATCAGGGGCCAGAGACCCAGTACTTC. Protein product: CATSRDQGPETQYF.

The chain employs TRBV7-8 and TRBJ2-1, with D unclear. V lost 5 bases and J lost 4, with 15 bases in between. This CDR3 has 15 residues. Germline-derived CDR1 and CDR2 are SGHVS and FQNEAQ. CDR3 coding DNA: TGTGCCAGCAGCCCGTCGACAACACTGTACAATGAGCAGTTCTTC. This translates into CASSPSTTLYNEQFF.

The V gene is TRBV11-2, the J gene TRBJ1-2, with 9 nucleotides matching TRBD1. V lost 5 bases and J lost 6; bases outside the gene matches: 7. This CDR3 spans 14 amino acids. CDR1 is SGHAT, CDR2 FQNNGV, per germline. Written as DNA, the CDR3 is TGTGCCAGCAGCCTGCTTGGACAGGGGAATGGCTACACCTTC. Protein sequence: CASSLLGQGNGYTF.